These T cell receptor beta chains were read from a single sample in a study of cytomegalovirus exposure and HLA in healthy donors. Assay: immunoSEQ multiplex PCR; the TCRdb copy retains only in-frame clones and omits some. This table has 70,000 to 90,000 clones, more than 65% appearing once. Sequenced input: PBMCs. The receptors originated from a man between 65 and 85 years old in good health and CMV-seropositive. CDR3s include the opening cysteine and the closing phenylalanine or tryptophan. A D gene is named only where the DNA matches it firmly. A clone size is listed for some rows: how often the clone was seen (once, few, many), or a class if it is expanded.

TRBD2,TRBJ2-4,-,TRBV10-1,TGCGCCAGCGGAAATCATGGACTAGACAAAAACATTCAGTACTTC,CASGNHGLDKNIQYF
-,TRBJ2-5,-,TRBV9,TGTGCCAGCAGCGTAGATATGGAAGCAGGGGAGACCCAGTACTTC,CASSVDMEAGETQYF
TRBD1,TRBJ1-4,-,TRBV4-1,TGCGCCAGCAGCCAAGGACAGGGACGCTATGAAAAACTGTTTTTT,CASSQGQGRYEKLFF
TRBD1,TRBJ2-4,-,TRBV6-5,TGTGCCAGCACCCGGACAGGGGCCTTGGGAAACATTCAGTACTTC,CASTRTGALGNIQYF
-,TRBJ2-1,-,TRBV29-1,TGCAGCGTCCTCAGGGGCCTTAGCTCCTACAATGAGCAGTTCTTC,CSVLRGLSSYNEQFF
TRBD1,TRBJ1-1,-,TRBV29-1,TGCAGCGTTAGAGGGACAGCCCGAGATGGTACTGAAGCTTTCTTT,CSVRGTARDGTEAFF
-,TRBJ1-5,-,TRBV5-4,TGTGCCAGCAGCATGGGGCCAGTCAATCAGCCCCAGCATTTT,CASSMGPVNQPQHF
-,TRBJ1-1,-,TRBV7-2,TGTGCCAGCAGCTTGGGCCCAGCGAACACTGAAGCTTTCTTT,CASSLGPANTEAFF
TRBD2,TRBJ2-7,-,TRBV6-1,TGTGCCAGCAGTGCCCAGGCGGGAGTCCTCTACGAGCAGTACTTC,CASSAQAGVLYEQYF
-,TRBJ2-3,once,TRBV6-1,TGTGCCGGGGGGGACGGGGGGCCAGATACGCAGTATTTT,CAGGDGGPDTQYF
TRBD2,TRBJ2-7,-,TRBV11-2,TGTGCCAGCAGCCCGGGGGGGTCCGAGCAGTACTTC,CASSPGGSEQYF
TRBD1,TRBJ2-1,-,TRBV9,TGTGCCAGCAGCGCCCGGTCAGGGGGCACATACAATGAGCAGTTCTTC,CASSARSGGTYNEQFF
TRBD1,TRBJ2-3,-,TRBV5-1,TGCGCCAGCAGCTTACAGGGGGCAAAAGATACGCAGTATTTT,CASSLQGAKDTQYF
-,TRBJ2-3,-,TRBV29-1,TGCAGCGTTGAGGAGTTACCCACAGATACGCAGTATTTT,CSVEELPTDTQYF
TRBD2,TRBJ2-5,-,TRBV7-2,TGTGCCAGCAGCCCCCTCCCAGCGGGAGGGTGGGAGACCCAGTACTTC,CASSPLPAGGWETQYF
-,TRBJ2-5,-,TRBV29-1,TGCAGCGTTGAACCAGGGTCGGAGACCCAGTACTTC,CSVEPGSETQYF
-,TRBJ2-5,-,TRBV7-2,TGTGCCAGCGCCCTCCCGTTGGGGCCTCAAGAGACCCAGTACTTC,CASALPLGPQETQYF
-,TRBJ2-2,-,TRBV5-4,TGTGCCAGCAGATCCGGGGGGCCGCGGGGTACCGGGGAGCTGTTTTTT,CASRSGGPRGTGELFF
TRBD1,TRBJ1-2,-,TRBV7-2,TGTGCCAGCAGCTTAGAATCTCCCGGGACAGCTAACTATGGCTACACCTTC,CASSLESPGTANYGYTF
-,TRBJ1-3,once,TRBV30,TGTGCCTGGAGGAGCTCTGGAAACACCATATATTTT,CAWRSSGNTIYF
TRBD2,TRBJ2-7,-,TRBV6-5,TGTGCCAGCAGTCGCACGACTAGCGGGTCCAACGAGCAGTACTTC,CASSRTTSGSNEQYF
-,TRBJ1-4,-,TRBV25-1,TGTGCCAGCAGTGAAGCGGGACGGTTGAGAAAACTGTTTTTT,CASSEAGRLRKLFF
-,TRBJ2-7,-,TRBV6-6,TGTGCCAGCAGTTACCGTCAGGACAGACCCTACGAGCAGTACTTC,CASSYRQDRPYEQYF
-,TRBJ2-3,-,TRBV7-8,TGTGCCAGCAGCTTATTTGCCAGGGTATCGACAGATACGCAGTATTTT,CASSLFARVSTDTQYF
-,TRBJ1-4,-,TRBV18,TGTGCCAGCTCACCCCTGGGAGGGGAAAAACTGTTTTTT,CASSPLGGEKLFF
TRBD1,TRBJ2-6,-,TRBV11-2,TGTGCCAGCAGCCGAACAGGGGGCATAGGTGGGGCCAACGTCCTGACTTTC,CASSRTGGIGGANVLTF
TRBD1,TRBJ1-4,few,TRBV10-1,TGCGCCAGCAGTGGGACAGGGGGAAAACTGTTTTTT,CASSGTGGKLFF
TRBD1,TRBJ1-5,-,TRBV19,TGTGCCAGTAGAGGGACAGGGAATCAGCCCCAGCATTTT,CASRGTGNQPQHF
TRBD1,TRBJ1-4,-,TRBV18,TGTGCCAGCTCACCGGGACAGAGTAATGAAAAACTGTTTTTT,CASSPGQSNEKLFF
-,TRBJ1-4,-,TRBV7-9,TGTGCCAGCAGCTTCCAGACAACTAATGAAAAACTGTTTTTT,CASSFQTTNEKLFF
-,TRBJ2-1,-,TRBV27,TGTGCCAGCAGTTTGGTGCGGTCTGGTGAGCAGTTCTTC,CASSLVRSGEQFF